This entry describes one TCR beta chain. Its antigen is unidentified. The CDR3 length is 15 residues. Germline V gene sequence: CDR1 KGHSH, CDR2 LQKENI. The V gene lost 2 bases and the J gene lost 0 bases, with 10 bases spanning the gap. Per sample, a minimum of 6 million PBMCs were isolated. With each sample, at least 5.5 micrograms of total RNA were extracted. The data originate from a study of blood T cells in healthy people across ages. Study conclusions and caveats: When set beside aged donors, long-lived donors presented more naive CD4+ cells and higher diversity.

A second roughly 7 to 11 cycle PCR used barcoded and J-beta primers. TCRdb re-called the 5' RACE reads through MiXCR, storing one row per CDR3 protein. The sample consists of roughly 1,500,000 distinct CDR3 sequences, 42% of them appearing once. V usage is TRBV18 and J usage is TRBJ1-1; no reliable D call. The sequenced sample was blood. This clonotype originated in a woman aged 18-29 years in good health. In DNA form, the CDR3 reads TGTGCCAGCTCACCAGTTCTCAGCATGAACACTGAAGCTTTCTTT. Translated: CASSPVLSMNTEAFF.